This TCR beta chain stems from a study of glioma-infiltrating T cells after dendritic cell vaccination. The overall study: Three intradermal dendritic cell vaccine injections were given every two weeks. The study's findings and limits: TCR clonality showed no direct relationship with survival. Only a small number of patients had complete blood and tumor samples.

As regards this clone: Its cognate antigen is unknown.

Repertoires were generated with immunoSEQ multiplex PCR, while TCRdb's copy carries only in-frame clones and drops some. The sample lists around 78,000 clones; 87% were seen once. Time point in this sample: after dendritic cell vaccination, including at tumor progression/relapse. Fresh-frozen tumor tissue and more than two years of survival data were available for all. This CDR3 comprises 13 residues. The V and J ends lost 2 bases and 7 bases respectively, with 8 bases between them. CDR1 and CDR2 from the germline V gene are MGHDK and SYGVNS. The input for sequencing was blood, taken after dendritic cell vaccination. This rearrangement joins TRBV25-1 to TRBJ2-2; a possible D gene is TRBD1 (5 bases). The source is a human donor with glioblastoma. CDR3 region: CASSEQGIGELFF. The CDR3 DNA reads as TGTGCCAGCAGTGAACAGGGAATCGGGGAGCTGTTTTTT. Using reference TRBV25-1 and TRBJ2-2 for the parts outside the CDR3, the full variable domain is EADIYQTPRYLVIGTGKKITLECSQTMGHDKMYWYQQDPGMELHLIHYSYGVNSTEKGDLSSESTVSRIRTEHFPLTLESARPSHTSQYLCASSEQGIGELFFGEGSRLTVL.